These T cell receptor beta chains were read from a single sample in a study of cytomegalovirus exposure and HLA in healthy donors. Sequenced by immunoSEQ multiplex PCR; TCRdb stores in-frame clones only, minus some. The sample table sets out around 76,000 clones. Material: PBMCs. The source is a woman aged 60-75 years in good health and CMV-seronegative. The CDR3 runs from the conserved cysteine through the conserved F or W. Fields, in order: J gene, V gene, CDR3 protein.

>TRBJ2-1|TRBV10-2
CASSVAGGGNEQFF
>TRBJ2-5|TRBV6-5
CASSYFSGKETQYF
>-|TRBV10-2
CAILTGTGPYEQYF
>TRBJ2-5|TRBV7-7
CASSPLQETQYF
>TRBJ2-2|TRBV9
CASTLTGTSPNTGELFF
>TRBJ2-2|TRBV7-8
CASSTARGASGRRGFTGELFF
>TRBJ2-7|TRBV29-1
CSVIKALAGTYEQYF
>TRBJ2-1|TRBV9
CASSAEGLGHNEQFF
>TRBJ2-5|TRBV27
CASTDSNQETQYF
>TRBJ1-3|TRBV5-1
CASSLETGYVAGNTIYF
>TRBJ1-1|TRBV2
CASSLGGNTEAFF
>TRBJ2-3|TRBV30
CAWRGGVLREGVSTDTQYF
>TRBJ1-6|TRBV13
CASSSLQGNSPLHF
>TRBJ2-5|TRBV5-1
CASSFGAGSYETQYF
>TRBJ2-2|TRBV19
CASSTLLNTGELFF
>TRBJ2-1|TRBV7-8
CASSFSRVAGVNEQFF
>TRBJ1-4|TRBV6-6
CASSYRGQGTEKLFF
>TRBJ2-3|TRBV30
CAWRRQHTQYF
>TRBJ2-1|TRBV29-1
CSVAEPLGQRNNEQFF
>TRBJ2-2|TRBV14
CASRSGVNTGELFF
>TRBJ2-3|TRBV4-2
CASSQPFLAEPTDTQYF
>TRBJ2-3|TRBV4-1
CASSLQGGRYSTDTQYF
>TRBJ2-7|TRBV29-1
CSVEAGSGHEQYF
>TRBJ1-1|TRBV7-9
CASSLGRMNEAFF
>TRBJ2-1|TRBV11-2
CASSPAAFAGGLDEQFF
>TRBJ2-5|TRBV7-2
CASSLGLAGAETQYF
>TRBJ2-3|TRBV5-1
CASTSGLAGVLSTDTQYF
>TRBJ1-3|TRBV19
CASSTRDSGNTIYF
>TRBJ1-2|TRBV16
CASSRGTVSNYGYTF